Shown below are 11 T cell receptor beta chains from a single sample sequenced in a study of early T cells in non-severe SARS-CoV-2 infection. TCRdb re-analysed the 5' RACE reads in MiXCR, keeping a single row per CDR3 protein. Of 70,000 to 90,000 distinct CDR3 sequences listed, under 11% are singletons. This specimen consisted of whole blood, obtained at baseline. The receptors originated from an adult who was a healthcare worker with PCR-confirmed SARS-CoV-2 infection or an uninfected control (not recorded which).

This clonotype has ten or more counts. The genes are TRBV9 and TRBJ1-2; D possibly corresponds to TRBD1 (6 bases). The germline V gene has CDR1 SGDLS and CDR2 YYNGEE. This CDR3 comprises 13 residues. The V end was cut by 4 bases, the J end by 7 bases, with 14 bases between. CDR3 in DNA: TGTGCCAGCAGCCCGTTGGGGGCGGGTGGCTACACCTTC. Translation gives CASSPLGAGGYTF.

This clonotype was recorded at least ten times. This chain links TRBV6-6 with TRBJ1-5, with 8 bases lining up with TRBD1. There are 15 residues in the CDR3. V lost 2 bases and J lost 2; bases outside the gene matches: 2. Germline CDR1 reads MNHNY; CDR2 reads SVGAGI (reference sequence). The CDR3 is CASSYATGGNQPQHF. In nucleotides, the CDR3 is TGTGCCAGCAGTTACGCGACAGGGGGCAATCAGCCCCAGCATTTT.

This clonotype was counted at least ten times. The chain joins TRBV21-1 to TRBJ1-5; the table's D call, TRBD1, was not checked against the DNA. TRBV21-1 represents a pseudogene. The CDR3 spans 17 residues. The CDR3 loop reads CASSKPRPSRGNQPQHF. The CDR3 nucleotides read TGTGCCAGCAGCAAACCCCGGCCCAGCCGGGGCAATCAGCCCCAGCATTTT.

The chain is built from TRBV18 and TRBJ2-7; no firm D call. The length of the CDR3 is 13 residues. Germline V CDR1 and CDR2: KGHSH, LQKENI. The V and J ends lost 2 bases and 2 bases respectively, with 7 bases between them. The CDR3 is CASSPSRTYEQYF. The CDR3 DNA is TGTGCCAGCTCACCATCACGGACCTACGAGCAGTACTTC. The full variable domain, its missing parts supplied by reference TRBV18 and TRBJ2-7, is NAGVMQNPRHLVRRRGQEARLRCSPMKGHSHVYWYRQLPEEGLKFMVYLQKENIIDESGMPKERFSAEFPKEGPSILRIQQVVRGDSAAYFCASSPSRTYEQYFGPGTRLTVT.

The gene calls are TRBV20-1 and TRBJ2-7; D remains ambiguous. Germline CDR1 and CDR2: DFQATT and SNEGSKA (reference sequence). Deletions cut 3 bases from V and 3 bases from J, with 15 bases between. The length of the CDR3 is 14 residues. CDR3 protein: CSASAGLVLYEQYF. CDR3 bases: TGCAGTGCTAGTGCTGGGTTAGTCCTCTACGAGCAGTACTTC.

The sample holds many counts of this clonotype. The genes are TRBV20-1 and TRBJ2-7; TRBD2 might be the D (7 bases). Germline V gene sequence: CDR1 DFQATT, CDR2 SNEGSKA (reference sequence). V was trimmed by 6 bases and J by 9 bases, leaving 18 bases between them. The CDR3 is 12 amino acids. The CDR3 DNA follows: TGCAGTGCCTTCCTCGGGGGGCAGGGGCAGTACTTC. Protein sequence: CSAFLGGQGQYF.

This clonotype was detected many times. Written as DNA, the CDR3 is TGTGCCAGCAGCTTAGGGGACACATACCAAGAGACCCAGTACTTC. Translating gives CASSLGDTYQETQYF. This chain uses TRBV11-2 with TRBJ2-5; a weak D match, TRBD1 (6 bases). Per germline, CDR1 SGHAT and CDR2 FQNNGV. V was clipped by 1 base and J by 0 bases, with 9 bases between them. CDR3 size: 15 residues.

Only a few counts were recorded for this clonotype. The gene calls are TRBV5-1 and TRBJ2-7; D uncertain. Trimming cost V 0 bases and J 2 bases, with 9 bases left between them. The CDR3 consists of 14 residues. Germline CDR1 and CDR2: SGHRS and YFSETQ. CDR3 sequence: CASSLDGKAYEQYF. CDR3 coding DNA: TGCGCCAGCAGCTTGGATGGGAAGGCCTACGAGCAGTACTTC.

V is TRBV9 and J is TRBJ2-5; D ambiguous. The CDR3 is made up of 15 amino acids. CDR1 is SGDLS and CDR2 is YYNGEE in the germline V gene. Trimming stripped 2 bases from V and 2 bases from J, with 13 bases between. CDR3 sequence reads: CASSVSPATQETQYF. The CDR3 coding sequence is TGTGCCAGCAGCGTTAGTCCGGCGACTCAAGAGACCCAGTACTTC.

The chain links TRBV13 to TRBJ1-5; D possibly corresponds to TRBD1 (6 bases). Trimming shortened V by 3 bases and J by 7 bases, and 16 bases separated the two germline ends. The CDR3 is 15 amino acids. CDR1 PRHDT and CDR2 FYEKMQ come from the germline V gene (reference sequence). The CDR3 protein is CASSLLTGALQPQHF. In DNA form, the CDR3 reads TGTGCCAGCAGCTTGTTAACGGGGGCCCTACAGCCCCAGCATTTT.

This chain connects TRBV7-3 to TRBJ2-7; 10 bases match TRBD2. The CDR3 is 14 residues long. CDR1 and CDR2 (germline): SGHTA, FQGTGA. The junction had 8 bases not matched to a gene; V was cut back by 6 bases and J by 6 bases. The CDR3 DNA is TGTGCCAGCAGTCTAGCGGGAGAAATGGGCGAGCAGTACTTC. Translated, it gives CASSLAGEMGEQYF.